Listed below are T cell receptor beta chains from one sample, sequenced in a study of blood T cell repertoires in COVID-19. The method was immunoSEQ multiplex PCR; TCRdb's version includes in-frame clones alone and lacks a portion of them. This sample has 150,000 or so clones; 81% occur once, and the top ten carry about 5.8%. Input material: PBMCs or T cells enriched from blood (not recorded which). These receptors all come from a woman aged 40-49 years with acute COVID-19. Both conserved end residues are part of each CDR3. D genes are given only for firm matches. The size field is filled for only some rows; it gives once, few, many or a size class.

clone_size,d_call,v_call,cdr3_length,j_call,cdr3_aa,cdr3_nt
few,TRBD2,TRBV5-4,15,TRBJ2-1,CASSEGLAGYNEQFF,TGTGCCAGCAGCGAGGGACTAGCGGGCTACAATGAGCAGTTCTTC
NA,NA,TRBV3-1/TRBV3-2,15,TRBJ1-2,CASSQRLKRGYGYTF,TGTGCCAGCAGCCAAAGACTTAAACGCGGCTATGGCTACACCTTC
NA,NA,TRBV18,14,TRBJ1-1,CASSPIERETEAFF,TGTGCCAGCTCACCAATTGAGAGGGAAACTGAAGCTTTCTTT
few,TRBD2,TRBV19,20,TRBJ2-1,CASSIRFRLGRGGHYNEQFF,TGTGCCAGTAGTATTCGGTTTCGCCTTGGGAGGGGCGGCCACTACAATGAGCAGTTCTTC
NA,NA,TRBV12-3/TRBV12-4,13,TRBJ1-5,CASSPGRGQPQHF,TGTGCCAGCAGCCCAGGGAGGGGCCAGCCCCAGCATTTT
NA,NA,TRBV20-1,15,TRBJ2-7,CSASRARESYYEQYF,TGCAGTGCTAGTCGGGCACGGGAGAGCTACTACGAGCAGTACTTC
NA,TRBD1,TRBV6-5,13,TRBJ2-1,CASRRDRENEQFF,TGTGCCAGCAGGAGGGACAGGGAAAATGAGCAGTTCTTC
NA,TRBD2,TRBV19,19,TRBJ2-6,CASSTQSRRGSSGANVLTF,TGTGCCAGTAGCACCCAATCGAGACGCGGGAGTTCAGGGGCCAACGTCCTGACTTTC
NA,NA,TRBV3-1/TRBV3-2,14,TRBJ1-4,CASSQVGGNEKLFF,TGTGCCAGCAGCCAAGTGGGAGGGAATGAAAAACTGTTTTTT
NA,TRBD2,TRBV24-1,16,TRBJ2-1,CATSLTSGDSYNEQFF,TGTGCCACCAGTCTAACTAGCGGGGACTCCTACAATGAGCAGTTCTTC
few,NA,TRBV19,12,TRBJ2-3,CASGRATDTQYF,TGTGCCAGTGGCCGAGCGACAGATACGCAGTATTTT
NA,NA,TRBV10-2,15,TRBJ2-7,CASSDGGRQRGEQYF,TGCGCCAGCAGTGATGGGGGCCGCCAAAGAGGGGAGCAGTACTTC
NA,TRBD1,TRBV5-5,13,TRBJ1-1,CASAKDRDTEAFF,TGTGCCAGCGCCAAGGACAGGGACACTGAAGCTTTCTTT
NA,TRBD2,TRBV5-4,15,TRBJ2-3,CASSSAGERGNTQYF,TGTGCCAGCAGCTCAGCGGGAGAGAGGGGAAATACGCAGTATTTT